These T cell receptor beta chains were read from a single sample in a study of somatic mutations in cytotoxic T cells in rheumatoid arthritis. Only in-frame clones appear in the TCRdb table, and some are missing; sequencing was by immunoSEQ multiplex PCR. The data contain about 20,000 clones, around 83% of them singletons. The sample was CD8+ T cells sorted from blood. The receptors were sampled from a woman aged 50 to 60 in good health. The CDR3 runs from the conserved cysteine through the conserved F or W. The D gene is left open where the match is weak. Expanded clones get a size class; other rows say once, few or many, or leave the size out.

>TRBJ2-1|-|TRBV19|-|16
TGTGCCAGTAGTATAGACGACTATCGCTCCTACAATGAGCAGTTCTTC
CASSIDDYRSYNEQFF
>TRBJ1-1|-|TRBV15|medium-sized|13
TGTGCCACCAGCTTGAGTGGGAACACTGAAGCTTTCTTT
CATSLSGNTEAFF
>TRBJ2-1|TRBD2|TRBV5-6|-|15
TGTGCCAGCAGCTCCGGACTAGCGGCAGACAATGAGCAGTTCTTC
CASSSGLAADNEQFF
>TRBJ2-5|-|TRBV28|-|16
TGTGCCAGCAGCCCCACCAGGGGGGGCAGGGGAGAGACCCAGTACTTC
CASSPTRGGRGETQYF
>TRBJ2-3|-|TRBV6-4|-|15
TGTGCCAGCAGTTCTACGGCAGGGGGCACAGATACGCAGTATTTT
CASSSTAGGTDTQYF
>TRBJ2-2|-|TRBV19|few|15
TGTGCCAGCACCGCGGTCGGGGTTCACACCGGGGAGCTGTTTTTT
CASTAVGVHTGELFF
>TRBJ2-2|-|TRBV7-8|-|13
TGTGCCAGCAGCTCCAAGTTCACCGGGGAGCTGTTTTTT
CASSSKFTGELFF
>TRBJ1-1|TRBD1|TRBV7-2|once|15
TGTGCCAGCAGCTACGGGACAGGGTTGAACACTGAAGCTTTCTTT
CASSYGTGLNTEAFF
>TRBJ2-4|-|TRBV21-1|-|17
TGTGCCAGCAGCCCCCAGACAGTTTCCACCGCCAAAAACATTCAGTACTTC
CASSPQTVSTAKNIQYF
>TRBJ1-2|-|TRBV7-9|-|16
TGTGCCAGCAGCTACGTACAAGTCATCGATTCTCATGGCTACACCTTC
CASSYVQVIDSHGYTF
>TRBJ1-2|TRBD1|TRBV4-3|-|15
TGCGCCAGCAGCCCAGGACAGGGGTCTCACTATGGCTACACCTTC
CASSPGQGSHYGYTF
>TRBJ1-5|-|TRBV27|-|13
TGTGCCAGCAGTTTAGGGTTGAATCAGCCCCAGCATTTT
CASSLGLNQPQHF
>TRBJ1-1|-|TRBV7-9|-|13
TGTGCCAGCAGCTCCGGGGGCTACACTGAAGCTTTCTTT
CASSSGGYTEAFF
>TRBJ2-1|TRBD1|TRBV7-9|once|15
TGTGCCAGCAGCCGCGGACAGGACTCCTACAATGAGCAGTTCTTC
CASSRGQDSYNEQFF
>TRBJ2-5|TRBD1|TRBV4-1|-|14
TGCGCCAGCAGCGACGGACAGGGAGGCGAGACCCAGTACTTC
CASSDGQGGETQYF
>TRBJ2-3|TRBD2|TRBV5-4|-|17
TGTGCCAGCAGCCGTAGCGGGGGGGAGGTGTTGCCAGATACGCAGTATTTT
CASSRSGGEVLPDTQYF
>TRBJ2-7|-|TRBV7-9|-|12
TGTGCCAGCAGCTGGGGCAACTACGAGCAGTACTTC
CASSWGNYEQYF
>TRBJ2-3|-|TRBV6-4|once|15
TGTGCCAGCAGTGACTCCGGCGGGGCGGGAGATACGCAGTATTTT
CASSDSGGAGDTQYF
>TRBJ1-2|-|TRBV7-2|-|16
TGTGCCAGCAGCGGAACCCCGCCGGGACCCCGGACTGGCTACACCTTC
CASSGTPPGPRTGYTF
>TRBJ2-5|-|TRBV10-3|-|19
TGTGCCATCAGTCACCCCGAACAAGGGCGAGCCACCCTACAAGAGACCCAGTACTTC
CAISHPEQGRATLQETQYF
>TRBJ2-2|TRBD2|TRBV2|-|15
TGTGCCAGCAGTGCGGCCGGGGGGGCCCTCGGGGAGCTGTTTTTT
CASSAAGGALGELFF
>TRBJ1-1|-|TRBV9|-|14
TGTGCCAGCAGCGACACACCCTCTTACACTGAAGCTTTCTTT
CASSDTPSYTEAFF
>TRBJ2-1|TRBD2|TRBV10-3|-|15
TGTGCCATCAGTATTAGCGGGGGGGCGGGGAATGAGCAGTTCTTC
CAISISGGAGNEQFF
>TRBJ1-1|-|TRBV9|-|15
TGTGCCAGCAGCGTAGGCGGGGGGCCGGGGACTGAAGCTTTCTTT
CASSVGGGPGTEAFF
>TRBJ2-7|-|TRBV5-6|-|16
TGTGCCAGCAGCCAAGTCGTCGGACAATCAGCCCCCGAGCAGTACTTC
CASSQVVGQSAPEQYF
>TRBJ1-1|-|TRBV14|-|12
TGTGCCAGCAGCTTCGGTTCGGCTGAAGCTTTCTTT
CASSFGSAEAFF
>TRBJ2-3|-|TRBV4-1|-|13
TGCGCCAGCAGCCAAGAGGGTACAGATACGCAGTATTTT
CASSQEGTDTQYF
>TRBJ2-7|-|TRBV5-4|-|11
TGTGCCAGCAGATCAGGCCCCGAGCAGTACTTC
CASRSGPEQYF
>TRBJ2-7|TRBD1|TRBV29-1|-|15
TGCAGCGTTGACTCAGGGGGCGCGGGGACCTACGAGCAGTACTTC
CSVDSGGAGTYEQYF
>TRBJ1-3|-|TRBV13|-|15
TGTGCCAGCAGCCTTAGGGCATTCTCTGGAAACACCATATATTTT
CASSLRAFSGNTIYF
>TRBJ2-5|-|TRBV5-4|-|16
TGTGCCAGCAGCTTGGAGGTTCAGTCTTCTCAAGAGACCCAGTACTTC
CASSLEVQSSQETQYF
>TRBJ1-2|-|TRBV4-3|few|16
TGCGCCAGCAGCCAATCTCGGTGGCGCACTAACTATGGCTACACCTTC
CASSQSRWRTNYGYTF
>TRBJ2-5|-|TRBV6-5|few|13
TGTGCCAGCAGTTACGCGATCCAAGAGACCCAGTACTTC
CASSYAIQETQYF
>TRBJ1-5|-|TRBV7-2|-|15
TGTGCCAGCAGCTTAGGTGACAGTGTCTATCAGCCCCAGCATTTT
CASSLGDSVYQPQHF
>TRBJ1-1|-|TRBV4-1|-|14
TGCGCCAGCAGTACGGACAGTCCAAACACTGAAGCTTTCTTT
CASSTDSPNTEAFF